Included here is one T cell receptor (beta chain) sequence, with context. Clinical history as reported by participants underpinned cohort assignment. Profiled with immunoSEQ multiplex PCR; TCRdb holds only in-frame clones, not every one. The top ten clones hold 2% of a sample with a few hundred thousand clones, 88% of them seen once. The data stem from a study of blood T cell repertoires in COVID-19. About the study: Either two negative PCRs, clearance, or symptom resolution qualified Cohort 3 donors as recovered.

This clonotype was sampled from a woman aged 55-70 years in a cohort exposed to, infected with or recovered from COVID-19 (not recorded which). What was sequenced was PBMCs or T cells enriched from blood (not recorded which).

The CDR3 protein is CASSFTSGSYEQYF. The CDR3 coding sequence is TGTGCCAGCAGCTTTACTAGCGGTTCCTACGAGCAGTACTTC. J is TRBJ2-7 and V is TRBV5-4; TRBD2 agrees at 8 bases. J was trimmed by 1 base and V by 2 bases; bases with no gene match: 2. CDR1 and CDR2 from the germline V gene are SGHNT and YYREEE (reference sequence). There are 14 residues in the CDR3. Combining the CDR3 with reference TRBV5-4 and TRBJ2-7 gives the whole variable domain ETGVTQSPTHLIKTRGQQVTLRCSSQSGHNTVSWYQQALGQGPQFIFQYYREEENGRGNFPPRFSGLQFPNYSSELNVNALELDDSALYLCASSFTSGSYEQYFGPGTRLTVT.